These T cell receptor beta chains were read from a single sample in a study of cytomegalovirus exposure and HLA in healthy donors. Libraries were prepared by immunoSEQ multiplex PCR; TCRdb keeps only in-frame clonotypes and omits some of them. The sample shows 150,000 to 200,000 clones, roughly four fifths of them seen only once. The sample consisted of PBMCs. These TCRs come from a girl between 5 and 17 years old in good health and CMV-seropositive. Both conserved end residues are part of each CDR3. Fields, in order: D gene, clone size, J gene, V gene, CDR3 DNA, CDR3 protein. D genes are given only for firm matches. Some rows have no size entry. The others give once, few or many, or a class for an expanded clone.

>NA|NA|TRBJ1-6|TRBV6-6
TGTGCCAGCAGTACCAGGGTGGCCCATTCACCCCTCCACTTT
CASSTRVAHSPLHF
>TRBD1|NA|TRBJ1-5|TRBV2
TGTGCCAGCAGAGGGACAGATAATCAGCCCCAGCATTTT
CASRGTDNQPQHF
>TRBD1|once|TRBJ1-2|TRBV18
TGTGCCAGCTCACCCCAGGGGGAGTCAGGCTATGGCTACACCTTC
CASSPQGESGYGYTF
>NA|NA|TRBJ2-6|TRBV4-1
TGCGCCAGCAGCCCGAACCCAGCGATCTCTGGGGCCAACGTCCTGACTTTC
CASSPNPAISGANVLTF
>NA|NA|TRBJ1-2|TRBV29-1
TGCAGCGTTGAAGACCCCACTTACTATGGCTACACCTTC
CSVEDPTYYGYTF
>TRBD1|NA|TRBJ1-1|TRBV27
TGTGCCAGCAGTTCCCCCCCAGGGGGCACTGAAGCTTTCTTT
CASSSPPGGTEAFF
>NA|NA|TRBJ2-6|TRBV11-3
TGTGCCAGCAGCGCCAGGGTGGTCCCCTCTGGGGCCAACGTCCTGACTTTC
CASSARVVPSGANVLTF
>NA|NA|TRBJ1-2|TRBV10-2
TGCGCCAGCAGTGATACAGGGAACTATGGCTACACCTTC
CASSDTGNYGYTF
>NA|NA|TRBJ2-7|TRBV11-1
TGTGCCAGCAGCTCCCTCCCGGGATCCCTTGACGAGCAGTACTTC
CASSSLPGSLDEQYF
>NA|NA|TRBJ1-2|TRBV7-8
TGTGCCAGCAGCGTCAGAATTCTGACCGCGGATAACTATGGCTACACCTTC
CASSVRILTADNYGYTF
>NA|NA|TRBJ2-1|TRBV6-4
TGTGCCAGCAGTGTACAGGGTGCCTACAATGAGCAGTTCTTC
CASSVQGAYNEQFF
>NA|NA|TRBJ1-2|TRBV18
TGTGCCAGCTCACCCCCCGGGTGGGAGACTAACTATGGCTACACCTTC
CASSPPGWETNYGYTF
>TRBD2|NA|TRBJ2-7|TRBV4-1
TGCGCCAGCAGCCATCAAAGCGGGAGCTCCTACGAGCAGTACTTC
CASSHQSGSSYEQYF
>TRBD1|NA|TRBJ1-3|TRBV18
TGTGCCAGCTACGGGACAGACCAACCCAAAACCATATATTTT
CASYGTDQPKTIYF
>TRBD2|NA|TRBJ2-3|TRBV27
TGTGCCAGTGGAACTAGCGGAGCAGATACGCAGTATTTT
CASGTSGADTQYF
>NA|NA|TRBJ2-2|TRBV9
TGTGCCAGCAGCGTAGCCGACAGGAGCACCGGGGAGCTGTTTTTT
CASSVADRSTGELFF
>NA|NA|TRBJ1-1|TRBV9
TGTGCCAGCAGCCGAAGGGGTTTAGGAACTGAAGCTTTCTTT
CASSRRGLGTEAFF
>TRBD1|NA|TRBJ1-1|TRBV30
TGTGCCTGGAGCCCGGGACAGGGAAGCACTGAAGCTTTCTTT
CAWSPGQGSTEAFF
>TRBD1|NA|TRBJ1-4|TRBV6-5
TGTGCCAGCAGTTCTGACAGGGCGCCTAATGAAAAACTGTTTTTT
CASSSDRAPNEKLFF
>NA|NA|TRBJ2-7|TRBV28
TGTGCCAGCAGTCCAAAATACAGGGCCTACGAGCAGTACTTC
CASSPKYRAYEQYF
>NA|NA|TRBJ1-4|TRBV5-5
TGTGCCAGCAGCCCAACATGGGGGCCAGACCATGCAACTAATGAAAAACTGTTTTTT
CASSPTWGPDHATNEKLFF
>NA|NA|TRBJ2-3|TRBV27
TGTGCCAGCAGTTTATCGAGGACAGATACGCAGTATTTT
CASSLSRTDTQYF
>TRBD1|NA|TRBJ1-1|TRBV18
TGTGCCAGCGCGAAACAGGGGGAGACTGAAGCTTTCTTT
CASAKQGETEAFF
>TRBD2|NA|TRBJ2-3|TRBV5-1
TGCGCCAGCAGCTTGGCGGCTAGCGGGGTTTTAACAGATACGCAGTATTTT
CASSLAASGVLTDTQYF
>NA|NA|TRBJ1-2|TRBV6-1
TGTGCCAGCAGTGTGGTGACAGTCGGGTATGGCTACACCTTC
CASSVVTVGYGYTF
>NA|NA|TRBJ1-1|TRBV20-1
TGCAGTGCTAGAGCCGACCGAGGAGCTTTCTTT
CSARADRGAFF
>NA|NA|TRBJ2-7|TRBV6-5
TGTGCCAGCAGTTACTCGGTGAGACAGTACTTC
CASSYSVRQYF
>TRBD2|NA|TRBJ2-3|TRBV19
TGTGCCAGTAGTATAGGAGGAGCGGGGGGGTCGATTAGCACAGATACGCAGTATTTT
CASSIGGAGGSISTDTQYF
>TRBD2|NA|TRBJ2-7|TRBV11-1
TGTGCCAGCAGCGCCGACGGAGCGGGGGGGGGAGAGCAGTACTTC
CASSADGAGGGEQYF